This TCR beta chain was found in a study of T cell responses to AZD1222 COVID-19 vaccine. Sequencing used immunoSEQ multiplex PCR; TCRdb keeps in-frame clones, though not all of them. The table shows 70,000 to 85,000 clones, with about 84% occurring only once. Material: peripheral blood, obtained on day 0 of AZD1222 vaccination. The TCR originated in an adult in good health.

CDR3 in amino acids: CASSLAGGYGYTF. Here the CDR3 DNA reads TGTGCCAGCAGCTTGGCCGGGGGCTATGGCTACACCTTC. J is TRBJ1-2 and V is TRBV5-4; D is perhaps TRBD1 (5 bases). The CDR3 spans 13 residues. V dropped 0 bases and J dropped 4 bases, with 7 bases sitting between them. Germline CDR1 and CDR2: SGHNT and YYREEE (reference sequence).